The 29 T cell receptor beta chains presented below share a single source sample, sequenced in a study of lymphopenia after photon versus proton radiotherapy. Libraries were prepared by immunoSEQ multiplex PCR; TCRdb keeps only in-frame clonotypes and omits some of them. The sample includes roughly 58,000 clones, around 90% of them seen just once. Sequences were derived from peripheral blood, sampled from a patient treated with proton-based radiotherapy. These receptor sequences come from a man older than 75 with esophageal cancer.

The chain employs TRBV5-1 and TRBJ1-2, with a weak D call TRBD1 (6 bases). The germline V and J ends were trimmed by 6 bases and 7 bases, with 22 bases remaining between them. Germline CDR1 SGHRS, CDR2 YFSETQ. The CDR3 spans 15 residues. DNA of the CDR3: TGCGCCAGCACCCCTGAAGTACAGGGCGGTAGTGGCTACACCTTC. This codes for CASTPEVQGGSGYTF.

V usage is TRBV7-9 and J usage is TRBJ2-2, with a tentative D call TRBD1 (6 bases). Per germline, CDR1 SEHNR and CDR2 FQNEAQ (reference sequence). Trimming took 1 base from V and 6 from J, leaving 18 bases between them. The CDR3 is 17 amino acids. The DNA for the CDR3 is TGTGCCAGCAGCTTAGTTTTGGGCAGGGGTGACGCCGGGGAGCTGTTTTTT. Amino acid sequence: CASSLVLGRGDAGELFF.

This clone showed up just a few times. The genes are TRBV12-2 and TRBJ1-1. TRBV12-2 is listed as a pseudogene. The CDR3 is 14 amino acids. CDR3 amino acids: CASRLSEGYTEAFF. CDR3 DNA: TGTGCAAGTCGCTTAAGTGAGGGGTACACTGAAGCTTTCTTT.

The chain uses TRBV6-6 and TRBJ1-2; D remains unclear. The CDR3 is 15 amino acids. Germline-derived CDR1 and CDR2 are MNHNY and SVGAGI (reference sequence). The V gene lost 0 bases and the J gene lost 4 bases, with 12 bases spanning the gap. The CDR3 region is CASSYSYHGSYGYTF. CDR3 nucleotide sequence: TGTGCCAGCAGTTACTCTTATCACGGAAGCTATGGCTACACCTTC.

The V and J genes are TRBV4-3 and TRBJ2-5, with D unclear. V lost 1 base, J lost 5 bases, and 8 bases lay in between. Germline V gene sequence: CDR1 LGHNA, CDR2 YSLEER. CDR3 length equals 13 residues. The DNA for the CDR3 is TGCGCCAGCAGCCAAGGGTGGACGGAGACCCAGTACTTC. As protein: CASSQGWTETQYF.

This clone showed up just a few times. The V gene is TRBV29-1, the J gene TRBJ1-1; D gene unclear. Germline V gene lookup returns CDR1 SQVTM and CDR2 ANQGSEA. The CDR3 totals 11 residues. V was trimmed by 3 bases and J by 5 bases, leaving 7 bases between them. CDR3 in DNA: TGCAGCGTTGAGTCGAAAACTGAAGCTTTCTTT. Protein sequence: CSVESKTEAFF.

V is TRBV19 and J is TRBJ2-2; D may correspond to TRBD1 or TRBD2 (5 bases each). From germline, CDR1 is LNHDA and CDR2 SQIVND (reference sequence). The CDR3 has 19 residues. V lost 6 bases and J lost 0, with 23 bases in between. The CDR3 nucleotides read TGTGCCAGTAGCCCCCGACGGGGCGAAATAGGGGCGAACACCGGGGAGCTGTTTTTT. Protein sequence: CASSPRRGEIGANTGELFF. The entire variable domain, with the rest obtained from reference TRBV19 and TRBJ2-2, is as follows: DGGITQSPKYLFRKEGQNVTLSCEQNLNHDAMYWYRQDPGQGLRLIYYSQIVNDFQKGDIAEGYSVSREKKESFPLTVTSAQKNPTAFYLCASSPRRGEIGANTGELFFGEGSRLTVL.

The chain carries TRBV6-6 and TRBJ2-1, with TRBD2 identical over 15 bases. The CDR3 extends over 15 amino acids. Trimming removed 5 bases from V and 9 bases from J; junction bases left unmatched: 5. Germline assignment: CDR1 MNHNY and CDR2 SVGAGI (reference sequence). Here the CDR3 DNA reads TGTGCCAGCAGTAGGACTAGCGGGGGGGCGTCTGAGCAGTTCTTC. Residues: CASSRTSGGASEQFF.

The chain uses TRBV6-6 and TRBJ2-7; either TRBD1 or TRBD2 may supply D (5 bases each). V dropped 6 bases and J dropped 4 bases, with 16 bases sitting between them. This CDR3 is 14 amino acids long. The V gene's germline CDR1 is MNHNY and CDR2 SVGAGI (reference sequence). Here the CDR3 DNA reads TGTGCCAGCAGGAGCCCGGGACCGTTGTACGAGCAGTACTTC. Translating gives CASRSPGPLYEQYF.

The chain carries TRBV5-4 and TRBJ2-2; D possibly corresponds to TRBD1 (6 bases). V dropped 4 bases and J dropped 1 base, with 14 bases sitting between them. This CDR3 comprises 16 residues. The V gene's germline CDR1 is SGHNT and CDR2 YYREEE (reference sequence). Here the CDR3 DNA reads TGTGCCAGCAGCCCAGTATTAGGGGGGAACACCGGGGAGCTGTTTTTT. Translated: CASSPVLGGNTGELFF.

The chain combines TRBV7-2 with TRBJ2-2; D unclear. With 1 base removed from V and 2 bases from J, the gap between germline ends came to 5 bases. Germline V gene sequence: CDR1 SGHTA, CDR2 FQGNSA. The CDR3 is 14 residues long. CDR3 in amino acids: CASSLVRNTGELFF. The CDR3 coding sequence is TGTGCCAGCAGCTTAGTCCGTAACACCGGGGAGCTGTTTTTT.

This clone has just a few counts. This sequence joins TRBV15 and TRBJ1-5; D gene ambiguous. The CDR3 covers 16 residues. Deletions cut 0 bases from V and 0 bases from J, with 9 bases between. Germline V gives CDR1 LNHNV, CDR2 YYDKDF (reference sequence). In nucleotides, the CDR3 is TGTGCCACCAGCAGAGATCGAGGCTATAGCAATCAGCCCCAGCATTTT. Encoded protein: CATSRDRGYSNQPQHF.

The V call is TRBV18, the J call TRBJ2-7; D ambiguous. The CDR3 extends over 15 amino acids. Trimming took 2 bases from V and 6 from J, leaving 17 bases between them. Germline lookup yields CDR1 KGHSH and CDR2 LQKENI. CDR3 in DNA: TGTGCCAGCTCACCAGGAGAGTTGTTCTCCAGCGAGCAGTACTTC. This codes for CASSPGELFSSEQYF.

V usage is TRBV6-6 and J usage is TRBJ2-5, with a weak D call TRBD2 (5 bases). From germline, CDR1 is MNHNY and CDR2 SVGAGI (reference sequence). The CDR3 has 14 residues. Trimming took 0 bases from V and 5 from J, leaving 10 bases between them. In DNA, the CDR3 is TGTGCCAGCAGTTACTCGAGGTCGGGGGAGACCCAGTACTTC. Encoded protein: CASSYSRSGETQYF.

J is TRBJ2-1 and V is TRBV7-6, with D possibly matching TRBD1 (6 bases). This CDR3 has 12 residues. Germline V gene lookup returns CDR1 SGHVS and CDR2 FNYEAQ. Trimming left V 0 bases short and J 10 bases short, with 7 bases between. The CDR3 reads CASSLAGQEQFF. In DNA, the CDR3 is TGTGCCAGCAGCTTAGCAGGACAGGAGCAGTTCTTC. Together with reference TRBV7-6 and TRBJ2-1, the CDR3 gives the full variable domain: GAGVSQSPRYKVTKRGQDVALRCDPISGHVSLYWYRQALGQGPEFLTYFNYEAQQDKSGLPNDRFSAERPEGSISTLTIQRTEQRDSAMYRCASSLAGQEQFFGPGTRLTVL.

The genes are TRBV6-5 and TRBJ2-5; 8 nucleotides align to TRBD1. The CDR3 is 15 amino acids. Trimming cost V 4 bases and J 4 bases; bases outside gene matches: 8. Germline values: CDR1 MNHEY, CDR2 SVGAGI. CDR3 protein: CASSLGQDGRETQYF. In DNA form, the CDR3 reads TGTGCCAGCAGTTTGGGACAGGACGGGAGAGAGACCCAGTACTTC.

This clone was seen only a few times. The chain combines TRBV6-5 with TRBJ1-4; weak D call: TRBD1 (5 bases). V dropped 2 bases and J dropped 7 bases, with 14 bases sitting between them. CDR1 is MNHEY, CDR2 SVGAGI, per germline. This CDR3 is built from 15 residues. As DNA, the CDR3 is TGTGCCAGCAGTTACAGTGGGGCGACGGGTGAAAAACTGTTTTTT. It yields the protein CASSYSGATGEKLFF.

The chain combines TRBV5-4 with TRBJ2-3; D call uncertain. Germline CDR1 SGHNT, CDR2 YYREEE (reference sequence). The CDR3 runs 13 residues. Trimming took 0 bases from V and 6 from J, leaving 8 bases between them. CDR3 nucleotides: TGTGCCAGCAGCTTGGCCCCCAGGGATACGCAGTATTTT. Encoded protein: CASSLAPRDTQYF.

The chain couples TRBV27 to TRBJ2-7; D tentatively fits TRBD1 or TRBD2 (5 bases each). The CDR3 is made up of 15 amino acids. CDR1 is MNHEY and CDR2 is SMNVEV in the germline V gene (reference sequence). The V end lost 4 bases, the J end lost 3 bases, and 16 bases lay between the germline ends. The CDR3 DNA follows: TGTGCCAGCAGTTACCAGGGAAGGGGAGACTACGAGCAGTACTTC. Its translation: CASSYQGRGDYEQYF.

J is TRBJ1-5 and V is TRBV19; D gene ambiguous. V lost 5 bases, J lost 0 bases, and 11 bases lay in between. From germline, CDR1 is LNHDA and CDR2 SQIVND (reference sequence). This CDR3 has 15 residues. The CDR3 region has the DNA TGTGCCAGTAGTTCAGCGACTTATAGCAATCAGCCCCAGCATTTT. This gives the protein CASSSATYSNQPQHF.

This clone was detected only a few times. J is TRBJ1-1 and V is TRBV18; D uncertain. The CDR3 has 13 amino acids. Germline V gene data show CDR1 as KGHSH and CDR2 as LQKENI. The germline V and J ends were trimmed by 6 bases and 3 bases, with 11 bases remaining between them. Here the CDR3 reads CASSETPYTEAFF. DNA for the CDR3: TGTGCCAGCTCCGAAACACCATACACTGAAGCTTTCTTT.

CDR3 nucleotides: TGCAGTGCCCCTAGTTTCCCTCGACAGTTCTTC. It is translated as CSAPSFPRQFF. The V and J genes are TRBV20-1 and TRBJ2-1; D uncertain. This CDR3 comprises 11 residues. With 6 bases removed from V and 13 bases from J, the gap between germline ends came to 16 bases. CDR1 DFQATT and CDR2 SNEGSKA come from the germline V gene (reference sequence).

This clone has just a few counts. The chain has TRBV6-1 and TRBJ1-5; D is ambiguous. Germline V lookup: CDR1 MNHNS, CDR2 SASEGT. The length of the CDR3 is 13 residues. The germline V and J ends were trimmed by 1 base and 5 bases, with 6 bases remaining between them. The CDR3: CASSEEWDQPQHF. The CDR3 region has the DNA TGTGCCAGCAGTGAAGAATGGGATCAGCCCCAGCATTTT.

The V gene is TRBV5-5, the J gene TRBJ2-4; no clear D. CDR1 is SGHKS, CDR2 YYEKEE, per germline (reference sequence). This CDR3 has 14 amino acids. The V and J ends lost 4 bases and 0 bases respectively, with 8 bases between them. CDR3: CASSEELAKNIQYF. CDR3 sequence (DNA): TGTGCCAGCAGCGAGGAGTTAGCCAAAAACATTCAGTACTTC.

This chain joins TRBV5-4 and TRBJ1-1; the D gene is possibly TRBD1 (5 bases). The CDR3 covers 15 residues. V lost 5 bases, J lost 0 bases, and 14 bases lay in between. Germline-derived CDR1 and CDR2 are SGHNT and YYREEE (reference sequence). DNA for the CDR3: TGTGCCAGCAGGTTGCGGCAGGGCCTGAACACTGAAGCTTTCTTT. This gives the protein CASRLRQGLNTEAFF.

V usage is TRBV6-5 and J usage is TRBJ2-5; weak D call: TRBD1 (5 bases). The CDR3 extends over 13 amino acids. V was cut by 5 bases and J by 5 bases, with 12 bases left in between. CDR1 is MNHEY, CDR2 SVGAGI, per germline. CDR3 sequence: CASSARVGETQYF. Written as DNA, the CDR3 is TGTGCCAGCAGTGCCAGGGTTGGGGAGACCCAGTACTTC.

The V and J genes are TRBV29-1 and TRBJ2-1, with 14 positions matching TRBD2. Looked up from germline, CDR1 is SQVTM and CDR2 is ANQGSEA. This CDR3 spans 16 amino acids. V was pared by 6 bases and J by 2 bases, with 6 bases of the junction left unmatched. CDR3 amino acids: CSVTGLAGGAYNEQFF. CDR3 coding DNA: TGCAGCGTGACCGGACTAGCGGGAGGTGCCTACAATGAGCAGTTCTTC.

This chain connects TRBV25-1 to TRBJ2-5; a possible D gene is TRBD2 (6 bases). The CDR3 has 14 residues. V was trimmed by 8 bases and J by 1 base, leaving 14 bases between them. CDR1 and CDR2 from the germline V gene are MGHDK and SYGVNS. The CDR3 sequence is CASGLPGLQETQYF. CDR3 bases: TGTGCCAGCGGACTACCGGGACTCCAAGAGACCCAGTACTTC. The full variable domain, in which reference TRBV25-1 and TRBJ2-5 provide the parts outside the CDR3, is EADIYQTPRYLVIGTGKKITLECSQTMGHDKMYWYQQDPGMELHLIHYSYGVNSTEKGDLSSESTVSRIRTEHFPLTLESARPSHTSQYLCASGLPGLQETQYFGPGTRLLVL.

The rearrangement uses TRBV29-1 and TRBJ2-7; possibly TRBD2 for D (5 bases). Germline CDR1 reads SQVTM; CDR2 reads ANQGSEA. The CDR3 runs to 12 residues. V was clipped by 6 bases and J by 3 bases, with 12 bases between them. The CDR3 sequence is CSVGISYYEQYF. CDR3 nucleotides: TGCAGCGTCGGGATCTCATACTACGAGCAGTACTTC.